This passage covers 22 T cell receptor beta chains from one sample sequenced in a study of cytomegalovirus exposure and HLA in healthy donors. The PCR had 60 Vbeta and 13 Jbeta primers. Sequencing used immunoSEQ multiplex PCR; TCRdb keeps in-frame clones, though not all of them. The sample contains under 150,000 clones, around 80% of which appear only once. The material sequenced was PBMCs. All receptors derive from a man aged 25-45 years in good health and CMV-seronegative.

The J gene is TRBJ1-1, the V gene TRBV29-1, with 7 nucleotides matching TRBD1. Germline V gene data show CDR1 as SQVTM and CDR2 as ANQGSEA. V dropped 7 bases and J dropped 7; count of bases not matched to a gene: 12. This CDR3 contains 13 residues. The chain's CDR3 is CSAKDRGRDEAFF. CDR3 nucleotide sequence: TGCAGCGCAAAGGATAGGGGGCGGGATGAAGCTTTCTTT.

Only a few counts were recorded for this clone. V is TRBV6-5 and J is TRBJ2-1; perhaps TRBD1 as D (5 bases). V lost 2 bases, J lost 7 bases, and 18 bases lay in between. This CDR3 has 16 amino acids. From germline, CDR1 is MNHEY and CDR2 SVGAGI. The CDR3 spells CASSYILGQDNNEQFF. As DNA, the CDR3 is TGTGCCAGCAGTTACATTCTCGGCCAGGACAATAATGAGCAGTTCTTC.

CDR3 DNA sequence: TGTGCCAGCAGTCTCCGGGCCACCTGGGAGTTAGCAACTAATGAAAAACTGTTTTTT. Translated, it gives CASSLRATWELATNEKLFF. The rearrangement uses TRBV27 and TRBJ1-4, with D unresolved. The ends were cut back, 5 bases at V and 0 bases at J, with 22 bases in the middle. The CDR3 has 19 residues. Germline V gives CDR1 MNHEY, CDR2 SMNVEV (reference sequence).

V and J are TRBV6-1 and TRBJ1-4; D remains unclear. This CDR3 is 13 amino acids long. Germline CDR1 MNHNS, CDR2 SASEGT. Trimming pared 6 bases from V and 4 bases from J, leaving 9 bases between. The chain's CDR3 is CASRRAFNEKLFF. CDR3 nucleotides: TGTGCCAGCAGGCGGGCCTTTAATGAAAAACTGTTTTTT.

The V and J genes are TRBV15 and TRBJ1-2, with D possibly TRBD1 on 6 matching bases. Germline V gene data show CDR1 as LNHNV and CDR2 as YYDKDF (reference sequence). CDR3 length: 15 amino acids. Trimming removed 1 base from V and 5 bases from J, with 14 bases in between. The CDR3 sequence: CATSRGLDSRYGYTF. CDR3 DNA: TGTGCCACCAGCAGAGGGTTGGACAGCCGATATGGCTACACCTTC.

This chain joins TRBV6-5 and TRBJ1-2; maybe TRBD1 (5 bases). Deletions cut 8 bases from V and 1 base from J, with 17 bases between. This CDR3 has 15 residues. Germline CDR1 is MNHEY and CDR2 is SVGAGI. CDR3 sequence reads: CASYPGDSHNYGYTF. CDR3 nucleotide sequence: TGTGCCAGCTACCCTGGTGACAGCCATAACTATGGCTACACCTTC.

This clone was observed a few times. V is TRBV9 and J is TRBJ2-7; TRBD2 matches at 9 bases. J was trimmed by 6 bases and V by 4 bases; bases with no gene match: 11. The length of the CDR3 is 15 residues. CDR1 SGDLS and CDR2 YYNGEE come from the germline V gene. CDR3 bases: TGTGCCAGCAGCCCCCAGGGCGGGAGGGCAGGCGAGCAGTACTTC. Residues: CASSPQGGRAGEQYF.

The genes are TRBV2 and TRBJ2-5; 11 positions agree with TRBD2. The CDR3 covers 15 residues. Germline CDR1 reads SNHLY; CDR2 reads FYNNEI. After removal of 6 bases from V and 2 bases from J, the junction contained 5 bases not matched to a gene. The CDR3 sequence is CASRGTSGWQETQYF. CDR3 DNA: TGTGCCAGCAGGGGGACTAGCGGCTGGCAAGAGACCCAGTACTTC.

This clone occurred once. The V call is TRBV19, the J call TRBJ1-4; tentative D call: TRBD1 (5 bases). The V end was cut by 5 bases, the J end by 8 bases, with 18 bases between. The CDR3 sequence is 15 residues long. Per germline, CDR1 LNHDA and CDR2 SQIVND (reference sequence). The CDR3, as DNA: TGTGCCAGTAGTGCCTCCTGGGGCGCAGGGGAAAAACTGTTTTTT. Encoded protein: CASSASWGAGEKLFF.

The chain carries TRBV28 and TRBJ2-7; possible D gene TRBD2, 7 bases. V was cut by 3 bases and J by 1 base, with 19 bases left in between. Per the germline V gene, CDR1 is MDHEN and CDR2 is SYDVKM. This CDR3 has 17 amino acids. This CDR3 is CASSFLPGRGDSYEQYF. The CDR3, as DNA: TGTGCCAGCAGTTTCCTGCCTGGGAGGGGGGATTCCTACGAGCAGTACTTC. The whole variable domain, remainder taken from reference TRBV28 and TRBJ2-7, is DVKVTQSSRYLVKRTGEKVFLECVQDMDHENMFWYRQDPGLGLRLIYFSYDVKMKEKGDIPEGYSVSREKKERFSLILESASTNQTSMYLCASSFLPGRGDSYEQYFGPGTRLTVT.

J is TRBJ1-2 and V is TRBV10-2, with D hard to call. V shed 5 bases and J shed 4 bases, with 14 bases lying between them. The CDR3 has 14 residues. CDR1 is WSHSY and CDR2 is SAAADI in the germline V gene. The CDR3 nucleotides are TGCGCCAGCAGTCAATCAGTGCTTTTCTATGGCTACACCTTC. It codes for CASSQSVLFYGYTF.

The chain uses TRBV5-1 and TRBJ2-7, with TRBD2 identical over 14 bases. Germline V gene data show CDR1 as SGHRS and CDR2 as YFSETQ. V lost 3 bases, J lost 5 bases, and 7 bases stayed unmatched. The CDR3 extends over 16 amino acids. In nucleotides, the CDR3 is TGCGCCAGCAGCTATGGGACTAGCGGGAGACGGAACGAGCAGTACTTC. Translated: CASSYGTSGRRNEQYF.

The V gene is TRBV7-2, the J gene TRBJ1-1; 9 bases are shared with TRBD1. V dropped 5 bases and J dropped 5; count of bases not matched to a gene: 6. Germline values: CDR1 SGHTA, CDR2 FQGNSA. This CDR3 spans 14 amino acids. The CDR3 DNA reads TGTGCCAGCAGCCAGGGACAGGGAAAAACTGAAGCTTTCTTT. Protein product: CASSQGQGKTEAFF.

This chain links TRBV7-9 with TRBJ1-2; a weak D match, TRBD1 (5 bases). Germline V gene lookup returns CDR1 SEHNR and CDR2 FQNEAQ (reference sequence). The V end was cut by 1 base, the J end by 5 bases, with 14 bases between. The CDR3 is 15 amino acids. In nucleotides, the CDR3 is TGTGCCAGCAGCTTAGGGGGGGGAGTCGCATATGGCTACACCTTC. Encoded protein: CASSLGGGVAYGYTF.

V and J are TRBV7-3 and TRBJ2-4, with 7 bases identical to TRBD2. Germline V gene sequence: CDR1 SGHTA, CDR2 FQGTGA. The junction had 9 bases not matched to a gene; V was cut back by 1 base and J by 0 bases. This CDR3 spans 18 amino acids. CDR3 protein: CASSLRGGGGLAKNIQYF. The CDR3 DNA reads TGTGCCAGCAGCTTAAGGGGTGGGGGAGGGCTAGCCAAAAACATTCAGTACTTC.

The chain recombines TRBV27 with TRBJ1-5; D might be TRBD1 (6 bases). The V end lost 5 bases, the J end lost 6 bases, and 14 bases lay between the germline ends. The CDR3 loop spans 14 amino acids. CDR1 is MNHEY and CDR2 is SMNVEV in the germline V gene (reference sequence). The DNA of the CDR3 is TGTGCCAGCAGTAGGTCAGGGGAATTTCAGCCCCAGCATTTT. Amino acids: CASSRSGEFQPQHF.

The genes are TRBV27 and TRBJ2-7; 8 bases line up with TRBD1. Germline V CDR1 and CDR2: MNHEY, SMNVEV (reference sequence). The CDR3 consists of 18 residues. Unmatched junction bases numbered 14, after V lost 2 bases and J lost 2 bases. CDR3 nucleotide sequence: TGTGCCAGCAGTTTAACCGGGCAGGGGGCCTCCCGAGCCTACGAGCAGTACTTC. This translates into CASSLTGQGASRAYEQYF.

V and J are TRBV5-1 and TRBJ1-2; the match to TRBD1 covers 7 bases. CDR3 length: 12 residues. V was clipped by 6 bases and J by 3 bases; unmatched bases: 2. Germline V gene data show CDR1 as SGHRS and CDR2 as YFSETQ. The CDR3 loop is CASKTGDYGYTF. CDR3 nucleotides: TGCGCCAGCAAAACAGGGGACTATGGCTACACCTTC.

The gene calls are TRBV5-6 and TRBJ1-3; D remains unclear. Trimming stripped 4 bases from V and 2 bases from J, with 10 bases between. From germline, CDR1 is SGHDT and CDR2 YYEEEE. The CDR3 covers 14 residues. CDR3 DNA: TGTGCCAGCAGCAGCCTAGGAACTGGAAACACCATATATTTT. Encoded protein: CASSSLGTGNTIYF. Complete variable domain (other parts from reference TRBV5-6 and TRBJ1-3): DAGVTQSPTHLIKTRGQQVTLRCSPKSGHDTVSWYQQALGQGPQFIFQYYEEEERQRGNFPDRFSGHQFPNYSSELNVNALLLGDSALYLCASSSLGTGNTIYFGEGSWLTVV.

This clone turned up a few times. J is TRBJ2-1 and V is TRBV27; TRBD2 matches at 10 bases. From germline, CDR1 is MNHEY and CDR2 SMNVEV (reference sequence). The ends lost 5 bases at V and 10 bases at J; junction bases unmatched: 5. The CDR3 covers 13 residues. As DNA, the CDR3 is TGTGCCAGCAGTCCTAGCGGGAGTGGGGAGCAGTTCTTC. It yields the protein CASSPSGSGEQFF.

Note on this clone: One end of the junction fails to match germline, which may point to a read error. The chain combines TRBV7-9 with TRBJ2-2; D is perhaps TRBD1 (6 bases). Germline-derived CDR1 and CDR2 are SEHNR and FQNEAQ (reference sequence). The CDR3 covers 13 residues. For the CDR3, the DNA is TGTTCCAGCAGCGCGAACAGGGTCGGGGAGCTGTTTTTT. This sequence encodes CSSSANRVGELFF.

Details on this clone: The sample has other DNA sequences that encode this CDR3 too. V and J are TRBV5-1 and TRBJ2-5; 8 bases line up with TRBD1. There are 13 residues in the CDR3. The germline CDR1 and CDR2 sequences are SGHRS and YFSETQ. Trimming cost V 4 bases and J 4 bases; bases outside gene matches: 3. CDR3 in DNA: TGCGCCAGCAGCCCGGACAGGGCAGAGACCCAGTACTTC. It yields the protein CASSPDRAETQYF.